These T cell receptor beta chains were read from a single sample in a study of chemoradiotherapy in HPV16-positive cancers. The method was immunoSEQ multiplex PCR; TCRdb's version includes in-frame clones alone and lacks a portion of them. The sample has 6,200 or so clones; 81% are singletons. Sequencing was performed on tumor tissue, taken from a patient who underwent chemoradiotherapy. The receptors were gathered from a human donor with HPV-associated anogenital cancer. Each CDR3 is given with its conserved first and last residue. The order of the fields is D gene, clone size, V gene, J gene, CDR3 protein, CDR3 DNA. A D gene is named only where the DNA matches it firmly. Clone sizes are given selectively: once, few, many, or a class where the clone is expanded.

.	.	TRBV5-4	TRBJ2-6	CASSGGANPGANVLTF	TGTGCCAGCAGCGGGGGCGCGAACCCTGGGGCCAACGTCCTGACTTTC
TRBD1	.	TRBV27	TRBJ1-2	CATWTGSGYTF	TGTGCCACCTGGACAGGGAGTGGCTACACCTTC
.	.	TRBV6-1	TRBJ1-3	CASSEVFRPQSGNTIYF	TGTGCCAGCAGTGAAGTTTTTCGGCCACAATCTGGAAACACCATATATTTT
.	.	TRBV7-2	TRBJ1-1	CASSYNTWNTEAFF	TGTGCCAGCAGCTATAACACTTGGAACACTGAAGCTTTCTTT
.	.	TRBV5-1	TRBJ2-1	CASSLEPGRNEQFF	TGCGCCAGCAGCTTGGAACCAGGGCGGAATGAGCAGTTCTTC
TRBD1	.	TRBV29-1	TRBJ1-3	CSVGFGTGGTIYF	TGCAGCGTTGGGTTCGGGACAGGTGGCACCATATATTTT
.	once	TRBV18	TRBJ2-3	CASSPERVRADTQYF	TGTGCCAGCTCACCAGAAAGGGTACGGGCAGATACGCAGTATTTT
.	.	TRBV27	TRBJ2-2	CASSRKDGNTGELFF	TGTGCCAGCAGTCGGAAGGACGGAAACACCGGGGAGCTGTTTTTT
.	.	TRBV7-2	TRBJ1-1	CASSWASGPMNTEAFF	TGTGCCAGCAGCTGGGCTTCAGGGCCCATGAACACTGAAGCTTTCTTT
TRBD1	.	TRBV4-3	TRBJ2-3	CASSQEVGGTGADTQYF	TGCGCCAGCAGCCAAGAAGTAGGCGGGACAGGGGCAGATACGCAGTATTTT
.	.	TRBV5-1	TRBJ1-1	CASSLDVNTEAFF	TGCGCCAGCAGCTTGGACGTGAACACTGAAGCTTTCTTT
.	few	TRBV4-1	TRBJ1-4	CASSPYPDSFNEKLFF	TGCGCCAGCAGCCCCTACCCGGACAGCTTTAATGAAAAACTGTTTTTT
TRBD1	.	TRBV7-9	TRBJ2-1	CASSAGTGSSYNEQFF	TGTGCCAGCAGCGCAGGGACAGGGAGCTCCTACAATGAGCAGTTCTTC
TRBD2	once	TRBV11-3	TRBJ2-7	CASSPTSGGYEQYF	TGTGCCAGCAGTCCGACTAGCGGGGGCTACGAGCAGTACTTC
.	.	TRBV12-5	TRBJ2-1	CASGLASGAAGNEQFF	TGTGCTAGTGGTTTGGCGTCGGGAGCGGCGGGGAATGAGCAGTTCTTC
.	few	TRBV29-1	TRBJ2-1	CSAAPDYYNEQFF	TGCAGCGCTGCCCCGGACTACTACAATGAGCAGTTCTTC
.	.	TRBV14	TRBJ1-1	CASSRAGMNTEAFF	TGTGCCAGCAGCCGGGCAGGAATGAACACTGAAGCTTTCTTT
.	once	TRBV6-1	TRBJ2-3	CASSPSTDTQYF	TGTGCCAGCAGCCCCAGTACAGATACGCAGTATTTT
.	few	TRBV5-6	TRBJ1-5	CASSLGPLGNQPQHF	TGTGCCAGCAGCTTAGGACCTTTAGGCAATCAGCCCCAGCATTTT
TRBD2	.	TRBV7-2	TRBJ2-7	CASSLGRAGGPSYEQYF	TGTGCCAGCAGCTTAGGTAGGGCGGGAGGACCCTCCTACGAGCAGTACTTC
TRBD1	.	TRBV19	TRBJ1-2	CASSIPGDRVYGYTF	TGTGCCAGTAGTATACCAGGGGACAGGGTCTATGGCTACACCTTC
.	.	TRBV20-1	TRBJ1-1	CRPKAGTEAFF	TGCAGGCCCAAAGCGGGGACTGAAGCTTTCTTT